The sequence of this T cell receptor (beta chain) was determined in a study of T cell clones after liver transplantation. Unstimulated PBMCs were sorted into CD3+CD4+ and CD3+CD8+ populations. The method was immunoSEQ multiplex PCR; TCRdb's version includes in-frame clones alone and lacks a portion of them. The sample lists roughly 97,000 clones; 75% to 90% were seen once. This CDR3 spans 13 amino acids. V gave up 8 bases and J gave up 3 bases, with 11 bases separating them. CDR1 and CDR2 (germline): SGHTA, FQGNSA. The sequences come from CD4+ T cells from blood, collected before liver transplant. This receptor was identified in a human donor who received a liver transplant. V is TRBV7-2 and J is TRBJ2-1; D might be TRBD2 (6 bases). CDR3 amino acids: CASGRRGYNEQFF. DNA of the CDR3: TGTGCCAGCGGCAGGCGGGGCTACAATGAGCAGTTCTTC.